This TCR beta chain was profiled in a study of blood T cell repertoires in COVID-19. In the study overall: Acute and convalescent COVID-19 samples came from the United States, Italy and Spain.

Sequenced by immunoSEQ multiplex PCR; TCRdb stores in-frame clones only, minus some. The table lists some 150,000 clones, around 83% of them singletons. Participant ages covered roughly 18 to 89 years across 20 to 25 US areas. Researchers sorted participants into cohorts using their self-reported clinical history. V was clipped by 7 bases and J by 3 bases, with 21 bases between them. The CDR3 loop spans 16 amino acids. The germline V gene has CDR1 MDHEN and CDR2 SYDVKM. The sequence was collected from a woman aged 45-65 years in a cohort exposed to, infected with or recovered from COVID-19 (not recorded which). Material for sequencing was PBMCs or T cells enriched from blood (not recorded which). The chain employs TRBV28 and TRBJ1-1; D might be TRBD1 (6 bases). The CDR3 DNA follows: TGTGCCAGCACTCTTGGTGTAGGGAGGGGGGACACTGAAGCTTTCTTT. Translation gives CASTLGVGRGDTEAFF.